The source of this T cell receptor beta chain is a study of blood T cell repertoires in COVID-19. Germline CDR1 is KGHSH and CDR2 is LQKENI. Trimming shortened V by 5 bases and J by 7 bases, and 11 bases separated the two germline ends. The CDR3 extends over 12 amino acids. Sequencing was performed with immunoSEQ multiplex PCR; in TCRdb, only in-frame clones are kept and a portion is missing. The sample lists some 120,000 clones; around 70% were seen once. The sequenced sample was peripheral blood. The gene calls are TRBV18 and TRBJ1-1; a weak D match, TRBD1 (6 bases). This TCR was recovered from a man older than 75 with COVID-19, enrolled during active disease. The chain's CDR3 is CASSSVRGEAFF. CDR3 nucleotides: TGTGCCAGCTCATCCGTCAGGGGTGAAGCTTTCTTT.